A selection of T cell receptor beta chains follows, all from one sample in a study of T cell responses to AZD1222 COVID-19 vaccine. Here immunoSEQ multiplex PCR was the method, and the copy in TCRdb shows in-frame clones only, minus some. The repertoire holds 150,000 to 200,000 clones, with over 90% as singletons. This specimen was peripheral blood, taken on day 0 of AZD1222 vaccination. The receptor source for this set is an adult in good health. The CDR3 runs from the conserved cysteine through the conserved F or W. Each record gives: J gene, D gene, clone size, V gene, CDR3 DNA, CDR3 protein. A D gene is named only where the DNA matches it firmly. Only part of the rows carry a size: once, few, many, or a class if the clone is expanded.

TRBJ1-2 - - TRBV18 TGTGCCAGCTCACCGGGCCCAGACTCGTATGGCTACACCTTC CASSPGPDSYGYTF
TRBJ1-3 TRBD1 - TRBV3-1/TRBV3-2 TGTGCCAGCAGCCTCCGGGACAGGGGTTTCTCTGGAAACACCATATATTTT CASSLRDRGFSGNTIYF
TRBJ2-5 TRBD1 once TRBV14 TGTGCCAGCAGCCAAGGTGGGACAGCCCTCGCGGAGACCCAGTACTTC CASSQGGTALAETQYF
TRBJ1-2 - - TRBV6-1 TGTGCCAGCAGTGGCCGCCGGACAGACCTTACACAATTAAACTATGGCTACACCTTC CASSGRRTDLTQLNYGYTF
TRBJ2-3 - - TRBV5-1 TGCGCCAGCAGCTTGGGACTAGTTTCAGATACGCAGTATTTT CASSLGLVSDTQYF
TRBJ1-4 - - TRBV2 TGTGCCAGCAGTGATTCGGGGCCTCCTGATGAAAAACTGTTTTTT CASSDSGPPDEKLFF
TRBJ1-4 - - TRBV29-1 TGCAGCGTTGAAGATCTTAGACAGGTTACGACTAATGAAAAACTGTTTTTT CSVEDLRQVTTNEKLFF
TRBJ2-3 - - TRBV7-9 TGTGCCAGCAGCTTAGAGACAGATACGCAGTATTTT CASSLETDTQYF
TRBJ1-1 - - TRBV29-1 TGCAGCGTTGGTTGGGGGCCAAACACTGAAGCTTTCTTT CSVGWGPNTEAFF
TRBJ1-1 TRBD1 once TRBV6-5 TGTGCCAGCAGTACTGGACAGGGTATCACTGAAGCTTTCTTT CASSTGQGITEAFF
TRBJ1-1 - - TRBV12-3/TRBV12-4 TGTGCCAGCACCACCGGGCCTTACACTGAAGCTTTCTTT CASTTGPYTEAFF
TRBJ1-1 TRBD1 - TRBV11-3 TGTGCCAGCAGCTCCAGGGACAGGGGGTTGAACACTGAAGCTTTCTTT CASSSRDRGLNTEAFF
TRBJ1-2 - - TRBV7-6 TGTGCCAGCAGCTCAGGACATCAGGGTTCTAACTATGGCTACACCTTC CASSSGHQGSNYGYTF
TRBJ1-2 - - TRBV28 TGTGCCAGCAGTTTTAGGGGCTATGGCTACACCTTC CASSFRGYGYTF
TRBJ1-5 - - TRBV6-1 TGTGCCAGCAGTGAATGGGCCTCCTATCAGCCCCAGCATTTT CASSEWASYQPQHF
TRBJ1-2 - once TRBV14 TGTGCCAGCAGCCTCCGAGGGGGTTATGGCTACACCTTC CASSLRGGYGYTF
TRBJ2-1 TRBD1 - TRBV27 TGTGCCAGCAGTGTTACGCCGACAGGGATCAATGAGCAGTTCTTC CASSVTPTGINEQFF
TRBJ1-6 - - TRBV27 TGTGCCAGCAGTTTCCTCGGAGATAATTCACCCCTCCACTTT CASSFLGDNSPLHF
TRBJ1-3 - - TRBV5-1 TGCGCCAGCAGCTTGGGGGGAGGAAACACCATATATTTT CASSLGGGNTIYF
TRBJ1-2 - once TRBV25-1 TGTGCCAGCAAAACTCGAGGGGCGCGGGGCTACACCTTC CASKTRGARGYTF
TRBJ2-4 TRBD1 - TRBV7-2 TGTGCCAGCAGCTTAGGAGGGGGCTTAGACATTCAGTACTTC CASSLGGGLDIQYF
TRBJ1-6 TRBD1 - TRBV6-5 TGTGCCAGCAGCACCGGGACAGGGATGCCACCCCTCCACTTT CASSTGTGMPPLHF
TRBJ2-3 - - TRBV7-7 TGTGCCAGCAGCCGGGGTTTAGAGGGGGATACGCAGTATTTT CASSRGLEGDTQYF
TRBJ1-1 - - TRBV6-5 TGTGCCAGCAGTCCGGGTCCTTCCATGAACACTGAAGCTTTCTTT CASSPGPSMNTEAFF
TRBJ2-7 - - TRBV4-1 TGCGCCAGCAGCCAAGAGGGGGGAAGCTACGAGCAGTACTTC CASSQEGGSYEQYF
TRBJ2-7 - - TRBV10-3 TGTGCCACGGCCTGGCGGGGCACGTACGAGCAGTACTTC CATAWRGTYEQYF
TRBJ1-2 - - TRBV6-5 TGTGCCAGCAGTTACTCGAGACAGGCTGAGCGCTACACCTTC CASSYSRQAERYTF
TRBJ2-7 - - TRBV6-1 TGTGCCAGCAGTGAGATCCCGTCCGGCTACGAGCAGTACTTC CASSEIPSGYEQYF
TRBJ1-6 - - TRBV7-8 TGTGCCAGCAGCTTAGGGGAACCCCTCCACTTT CASSLGEPLHF
TRBJ1-4 - - TRBV14 TGTGCCAGCAGCCAAGGGGAAGCTGCTAATGAAAAACTGTTTTTT CASSQGEAANEKLFF
TRBJ2-1 TRBD2 - TRBV7-9 TGTGCCAGCAGCCCCCGGGGGGTTAGCGGGACCTACAATGAGCAGTTCTTC CASSPRGVSGTYNEQFF
TRBJ2-5 TRBD2 - TRBV6-5 TGTGCCACGCGGGGAGGGAGAGAGACCCAGTACTTC CATRGGRETQYF
TRBJ1-4 - - TRBV29-1 TGCAGCGCCCGTGGCGCCAGCAATGGTGAAAAACTGTTTTTT CSARGASNGEKLFF
TRBJ2-2 - - TRBV27 TGTGCCAGCACCCAAGCCACCGGGGTTAGCGGGGAGCTGTTTTTT CASTQATGVSGELFF
TRBJ1-3 - - TRBV12-5 TGTGCTAGTGGTTTGGTATTAACTTCCTCTGGAAACACCATATATTTT CASGLVLTSSGNTIYF
TRBJ1-1 TRBD1 - TRBV25-1 TGTGCCAGCAGTGCAGGGGACAGATCTCACACTGAAGCTTTCTTT CASSAGDRSHTEAFF
TRBJ1-1 - - TRBV11-2 TGTGCCAGCAGCTTAGGTAGCGGCACTGAAGCTTTCTTT CASSLGSGTEAFF
TRBJ1-2 TRBD1 - TRBV5-1 TGCGCCAGCAGCTTGGACTCTGGGACAGGAGGGAGTGGCTACACCTTC CASSLDSGTGGSGYTF
TRBJ2-3 TRBD1 once TRBV5-6 TGTGCCAGCAGCTTGAAACAGGGGATTACAGATACGCAGTATTTT CASSLKQGITDTQYF
TRBJ1-5 - - TRBV3-1/TRBV3-2 TGTGCCAGCAGCCAAGCAGACAATCAGCCCCAGCATTTT CASSQADNQPQHF
TRBJ1-1 TRBD1 - TRBV6-4 TGTGCCAGCAGGAGGGACAGGAACACTGAAGCTTTCTTT CASRRDRNTEAFF